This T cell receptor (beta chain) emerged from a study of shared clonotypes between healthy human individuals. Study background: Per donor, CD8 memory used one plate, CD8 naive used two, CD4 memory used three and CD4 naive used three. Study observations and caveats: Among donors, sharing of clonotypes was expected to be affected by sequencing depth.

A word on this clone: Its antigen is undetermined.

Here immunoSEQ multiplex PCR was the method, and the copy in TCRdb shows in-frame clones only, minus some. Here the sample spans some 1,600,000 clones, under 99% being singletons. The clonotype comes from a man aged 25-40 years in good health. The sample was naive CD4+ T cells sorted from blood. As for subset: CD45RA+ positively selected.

The CDR3 protein is CASSLVSGLNEQFF. The CDR3, as DNA: TGTGCCAGCAGCTTAGTGTCGGGTCTCAATGAGCAGTTCTTC. The rearrangement joins TRBV7-2 to TRBJ2-1; D remains ambiguous. This CDR3 comprises 14 residues. Per the germline V gene, CDR1 is SGHTA and CDR2 is FQGNSA. V gave up 1 base and J gave up 6 bases, with 10 bases separating them.